The T cell receptor beta chain under discussion was sequenced for a study of Ad26.COV2.S vaccination and SARS-CoV-2 variants. In the study overall: The authors gave Ad26.COV2.S intramuscularly, either once or twice 56 days apart.

The treatment here: 15 to 20 received Ad26.COV2.S at low or high dose, single or two shots; roughly 5 received placebo; per-sample allocation not given. Sampling happened 63 days after the first vaccine or placebo injection. Vaccination used an Ad26 vector expressing Wuhan-strain SARS-CoV-2 spike. Only in-frame clones appear in the TCRdb table, and some are missing; sequencing was by immunoSEQ multiplex PCR. Of 350,000 to 400,000 clones listed, 75% to 90% are singletons. Germline assignment: CDR1 SGHRS and CDR2 YFSETQ. V shed 3 bases and J shed 2 bases, with 9 bases lying between them. CDR3 length equals 15 residues.

This chain joins TRBV5-1 and TRBJ2-6, with D unclear. The receptor's source is a person between 18 and 65 years old who received the Ad26.COV2.S COVID-19 vaccine or a placebo. The sequencing here drew on peripheral blood, taken in a trial of Ad26.COV2.S vaccine versus placebo. The CDR3 region is CASSSRPAGANVLTF. The CDR3, as DNA: TGCGCCAGCAGCTCGAGACCGGCTGGGGCCAACGTCCTGACTTTC.